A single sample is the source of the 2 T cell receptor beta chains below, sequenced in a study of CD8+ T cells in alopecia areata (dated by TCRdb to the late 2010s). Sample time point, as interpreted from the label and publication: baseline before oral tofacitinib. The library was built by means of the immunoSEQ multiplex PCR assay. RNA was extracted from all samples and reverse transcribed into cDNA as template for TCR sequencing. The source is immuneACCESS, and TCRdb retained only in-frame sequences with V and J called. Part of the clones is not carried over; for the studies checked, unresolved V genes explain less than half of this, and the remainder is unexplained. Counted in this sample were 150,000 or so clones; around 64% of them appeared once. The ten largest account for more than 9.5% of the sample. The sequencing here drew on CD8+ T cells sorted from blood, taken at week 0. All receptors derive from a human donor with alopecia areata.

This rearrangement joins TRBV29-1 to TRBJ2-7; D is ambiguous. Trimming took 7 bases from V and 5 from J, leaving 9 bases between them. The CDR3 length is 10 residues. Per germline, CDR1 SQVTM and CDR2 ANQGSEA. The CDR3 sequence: CSGLSDEQYF. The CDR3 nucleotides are TGCAGCGGTCTGTCGGACGAGCAGTACTTC.

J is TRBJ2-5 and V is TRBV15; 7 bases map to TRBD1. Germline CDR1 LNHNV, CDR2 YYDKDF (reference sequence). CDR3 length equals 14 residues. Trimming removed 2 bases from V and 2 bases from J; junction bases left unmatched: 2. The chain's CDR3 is CATSRRDRQETQYF. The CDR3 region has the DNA TGTGCCACCAGCAGACGGGACAGACAAGAGACCCAGTACTTC.